This T cell receptor (beta chain) was sequenced in a study of cytomegalovirus exposure and HLA in healthy donors (dated by TCRdb to 2016 to 2017). In the study overall: According to an earlier analysis of 587 of the donors, about 179 million T cells yielded roughly 110 million unique TCR beta sequences and about 300 Gb of sequence data. About 330 gigabases of sequencing data and around 85 million unique TCR sequences made up an early release that covered some 640 HLA-typed donors. Among the roughly 400 genotyped donors, more than 70% belonged to the genetic ancestry cluster associated with self-reported Caucasian donors. The study aimed to test whether signatures of past pathogen exposure could be identified by cataloging public T cell receptors. Using immunosequencing, the study profiled T cell repertoires from fewer than 700 subjects and related those repertoires to cytomegalovirus serostatus. In addition to the first cohort of 650 to 800 subjects, a separate validation cohort of 120 different subjects was used. To predict cytomegalovirus infection status, the study combined high-throughput TCR immunosequencing, statistical association of individual TCRs with disease status, and machine learning. A later analysis re-examined previously published TCR beta repertoires from around 670 donors and added high-resolution HLA genotyping to investigate patterns of TCR occurrence. In the later analysis, no new phenotypic data were used to find candidate immune exposures; instead, reliance was placed on TCR beta sequences and their occurrence across donors. In an earlier analysis of about 590 of the donors, high-throughput TCR beta sequencing was used to judge whether each TCR beta V gene segment behaved as functional or pseudogenic. Donor age, sex, ethnicity and CMV serostatus were collected together with the repertoire data. Genome-wide SNP genotypes for about 55% of the roughly 670 donors were used in a later genetic analysis, which treated that subset as a discovery cohort. Every discovery cohort repertoire had been produced on one sequencing platform. Class I and class II HLA loci were covered by the typing at four-digit resolution. Typing coverage differed by locus: A, B, C, DRB1 and DQB1 were typed in about 620-640 donors, DQA1 in around 500, DPA1 in 600 to 610, and DPB1 in 472. Four to six DR-DQ haplotypes were handled as single units for association and clustering because linkage in the cohort was strong. On average, over 200,000 unique TCR beta nucleotide sequences were sequenced per donor among a few hundred genotyped donors of the cohort, with about 19% of those sequences being non-productive.

The cohort consisted of hundreds of healthy bone marrow donors. At the time of sampling, every cohort member was nominally healthy, though immune exposures that went unrecorded were likely present. The donor was CMV seronegative and was included in the group of over 300 seronegative cohort members. A peripheral blood sample was collected from each donor, and TCR beta sequencing was performed on peripheral blood mononuclear cells. The Qiagen DNeasy Blood Extraction Kit was used to extract genomic DNA from the blood cell samples. The paper as a whole reports these results and caveats: A later analysis found that HLA-associated TCR beta chains were more clonally expanded and had lower generation probabilities than equally common non-associated chains. Correlated functional status among segregating V segments might be attributable to linkage disequilibrium, but an unknown experimental factor could not be ruled out. In a later analysis, most CMV-associated TCR beta chains were found to appear HLA-restricted, with HLA associations seemingly driven largely by CMV exposure. According to a later analysis, TCR association rates differed among HLA loci, with DRB1 alleles showing the most associated TCRs and HLA-C alleles showing the fewest. A further reported finding was that TCR beta sequences accurately predicted the HLA-A and HLA-B alleles for most subjects in the first cohort. In a later genetic analysis, a missense DCLRE1C variant was associated with V-gene and J-gene trimming of TCR beta chains, and the association was replicated in an independent cohort. Across donors, most TCR sequences were observed very rarely, whereas some public TCRs were present in many individuals. Only TCR beta chains were sequenced in this cohort, and the absence of alpha or paired-chain data limited detectable features. A later analysis reported that several top co-occurrence clusters appeared linked to parvovirus B19, influenza, CMV and Epstein-Barr virus. At a false discovery rate of 0.05, a later analysis linked fewer than 20,000 TCR beta sequences to specific HLA alleles. Roughly uniform sequencing depth across donors was assumed in presence/absence analyses, although this assumption may not hold. Because counts were too low, roughly 16 rarely observed V segments, including chromosome 9 orphons, were excluded from the earlier analysis of around 640 of the donors. A cluster of highly shared sequence variants was judged likely to be a technical artifact of the sequencing pipeline. It was suggested by the authors that the approach could potentially be generalized to other disease states and immunological phenotypes. When HLA alleles, especially DR and DQ, strongly co-occurred, TCR associations were difficult to assign to individual alleles. In vitro tests confirmed that a few of the cytomegalovirus-associated TCR beta chains recognize cytomegalovirus antigens. Immune exposure information for the cohort was limited to CMV serostatus. The study listed 164 TCR beta chains as associated with cytomegalovirus. HLA typing was unavailable for some donors at each locus, so association tests used only the typed subset. Cytomegalovirus status was reported to be diagnosed by the classifier with high specificity and sensitivity in both the original and validation cohorts. The 87-base-pair reads could not distinguish some IMGT-functional V segments, including TRBV6-2 and TRBV6-3, so those segments were excluded. An earlier analysis of approximately 500 of the donors showed that most TCR beta V segments appeared in productive rearrangements either about 87% or about 30% of the time, which broadly matched IMGT annotations. Compared with the approximately 670-donor mean, donors in an Asian-associated ancestry cluster had fewer N-insertions in productive TCRs, according to a later genetic analysis.

This clone was seen more than once but under ten times. Its antigen is still unknown. No base qualities exist here, and no much larger clone lies one base off it. The CDR3 runs 13 residues from the cysteine to the phenylalanine. The kept DNA is CDR3 alone, 39 bases in frame from the first base. Between the V and J ends, shortened by 9 bases and 10 bases respectively, the junction contains 21 bases. The germline V gene yields SNHLY for CDR1 and FYNNEI for CDR2. The library was built by means of the immunoSEQ multiplex PCR assay. A mixture of 60 forward primers for TCR Vbeta segments and 13 reverse primers for TCR Jbeta segments was used in the multiplex PCR. A multiplex PCR assay on genomic DNA amplified the CDR3 region of rearranged TCR beta genes. Amplified TCR beta libraries were sequenced as 87-base-pair reads on the Illumina HiSeq System. As for the original processing: Across the 700 or so repertoires, a later analysis counted about 81 million unique TCR beta chains, approximately 10 million of which were shared by at least two donors. To remove PCR and sequencing errors, raw reads were error-corrected and collapsed into unique sequences using a nearest-neighbor algorithm that merged closely related sequences. CDR3 sequences were aligned to IMGT reference sequences to assign V, D and J gene segments. For a sequence to be retained, a match of at least six nucleotides to both a V gene segment and a J gene segment was required. Rearrangements were classified as productive when the CDR3 lacked stop codons and remained in frame with V and J, and all other rearrangements were classified as non-productive. CDR3 was defined according to IMGT convention as the region running from the second conserved V-encoded cysteine to the conserved J-encoded phenylalanine. Sequences without an unambiguous match to a single V gene segment were excluded from the earlier analysis of several hundred of the donors. In an earlier analysis of roughly 500 of the donors, V segments were called functional above 56.7% productive rearrangements and were called segregating when the between-donor standard deviation exceeded 5%. A statistical classification framework was built for diagnosing cytomegalovirus status from the catalog of TCR beta chain sequences. V and J gene assignment, in a later analysis, came from comparing TCR nucleotide sequences with IMGT/GENE-DB human TR gene sequences. In a later analysis, CDR3 sequences and most-parsimonious VDJ recombination scenarios were assigned using the TCRdist pipeline. In a later analysis, each TCR beta chain was defined by its CDR3 amino acid sequence together with its V-gene family, and reads lacking a unique V-gene family were excluded. To address suspected cross-contamination and a sequencing artifact, a later analysis removed under 600 highly shared, low-generation-probability nucleotide sequences. In a later analysis, a clonal expansion index for each public chain was calculated from normalized within-repertoire ranks of inferred template counts. In a later analysis, generation probabilities were computed using a VDJ recombination model fitted to out-of-frame rearrangements, and the results were checked against IGoR. In a later analysis, TCR-TCR, TCR-HLA and TCR-CMV co-occurrence was scored with hypergeometric tests, and a repertoire-size bias correction was applied to TCR pairs. In a later analysis, false discovery rates were estimated by permuting HLA or CMV assignments 20 times. In a later analysis, co-occurring TCRs were grouped using DBSCAN, and TCRdist sequence similarity was added for clustering within HLA-allele-positive subsets. For co-occurrence clustering, repertoires with fewer than 30,000 or more than 120,000 public chains were excluded, along with five repertoires with anomalous nucleotide sharing. Imported from immuneACCESS, the table was reduced by TCRdb to in-frame sequences with V and J called. These copies leave out some clones; in studies compared against another copy, an unresolved V gene accounts for under half, and the cause of the remainder is not known. Clone size and V and J calls were adopted from that table, with D and trimming inferred from the DNA. This sample comprises 150,000 to 200,000 clones, approximately 84% of them detected only once. Of the sample, roughly 1% falls within the top ten clones.

What was sequenced was PBMCs. The clonotype comes from a man aged 30 to 45 in good health and CMV-seronegative. The rearranged chain carries TRBV2 and TRBJ1-1; the D segment cannot be called with confidence. The nucleotides read TGTGCCAGGGGCCCCATTACGGCAATCGGAGCTTTCTTT. Translation gives CARGPITAIGAFF.